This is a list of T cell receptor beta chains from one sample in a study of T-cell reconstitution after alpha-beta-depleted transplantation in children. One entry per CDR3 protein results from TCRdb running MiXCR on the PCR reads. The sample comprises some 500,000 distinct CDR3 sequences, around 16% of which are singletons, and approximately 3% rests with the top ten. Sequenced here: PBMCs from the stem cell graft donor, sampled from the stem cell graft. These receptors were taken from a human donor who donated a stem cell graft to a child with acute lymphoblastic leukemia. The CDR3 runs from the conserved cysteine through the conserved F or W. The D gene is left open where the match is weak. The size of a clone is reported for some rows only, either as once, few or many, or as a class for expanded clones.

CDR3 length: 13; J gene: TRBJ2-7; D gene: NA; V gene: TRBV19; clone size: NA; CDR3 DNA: TGTGCCAGTAGTATCGCGCGGGTGGGCGAGCAGTACTTC; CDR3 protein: CASSIARVGEQYF
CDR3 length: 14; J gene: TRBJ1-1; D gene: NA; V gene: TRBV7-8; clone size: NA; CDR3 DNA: TGTGCCAGCAGCAACGGGCGATCGGGCACTGAAGCTTTCTTT; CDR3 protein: CASSNGRSGTEAFF
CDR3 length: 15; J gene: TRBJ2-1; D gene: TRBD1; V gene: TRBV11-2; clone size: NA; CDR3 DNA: TGTGCCAGCAGCGCTGGACAGGAATACTACAATGAGCAGTTCTTC; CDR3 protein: CASSAGQEYYNEQFF
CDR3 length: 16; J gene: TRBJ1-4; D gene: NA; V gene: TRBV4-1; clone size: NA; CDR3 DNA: TGCGCCAGCAGCTCGGGGGGTCAAGGGACTAATGAAAAACTGTTTTTT; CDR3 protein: CASSSGGQGTNEKLFF
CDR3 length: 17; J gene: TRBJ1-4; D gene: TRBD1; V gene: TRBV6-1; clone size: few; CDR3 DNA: TGTGCCAGCAGCCCGGGACAGGGTAATCCAACTAATGAAAAACTGTTTTTT; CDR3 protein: CASSPGQGNPTNEKLFF
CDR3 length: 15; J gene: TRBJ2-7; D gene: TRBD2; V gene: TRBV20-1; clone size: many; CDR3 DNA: TGCAGTGGCGTCATAAGACTAGCGGGAGTCGACGAGCAGTACTTC; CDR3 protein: CSGVIRLAGVDEQYF
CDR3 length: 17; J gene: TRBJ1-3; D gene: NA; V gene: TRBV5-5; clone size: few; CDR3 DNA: TGTGCCAGCAGCTTGGTGCTGGGGGGCTTCTCTGGAAACACCATATATTTT; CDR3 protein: CASSLVLGGFSGNTIYF
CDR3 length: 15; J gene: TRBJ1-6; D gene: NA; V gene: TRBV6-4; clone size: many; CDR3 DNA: TGTGCCAGCAGCGCCATAAGCGGCGGAAATTCACCCCTCCACTTT; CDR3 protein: CASSAISGGNSPLHF
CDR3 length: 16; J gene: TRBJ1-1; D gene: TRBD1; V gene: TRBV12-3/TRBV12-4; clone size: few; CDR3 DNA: TGTGCCAGCAGATCAAGGGGCCAGGGGGCGCGTTCTGAAGCTTTCTTT; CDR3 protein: CASRSRGQGARSEAFF
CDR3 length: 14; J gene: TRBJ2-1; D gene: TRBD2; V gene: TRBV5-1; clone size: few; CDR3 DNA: TGCGCCAGCAGCTTGTTAGTAGCGGGCAATGAGCAGTTCTTC; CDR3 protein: CASSLLVAGNEQFF
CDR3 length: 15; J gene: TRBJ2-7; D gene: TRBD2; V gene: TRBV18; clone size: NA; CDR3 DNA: TGTGCCAGCTCACCTCGGGCGGGACTACATTACGAGCAGTACTTC; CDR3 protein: CASSPRAGLHYEQYF
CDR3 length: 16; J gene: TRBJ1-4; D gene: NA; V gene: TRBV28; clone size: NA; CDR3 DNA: TGTGCCAGCAGCCTAGACCCGGGACGGCCGAGGGAAAAACTGTTTTTT; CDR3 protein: CASSLDPGRPREKLFF
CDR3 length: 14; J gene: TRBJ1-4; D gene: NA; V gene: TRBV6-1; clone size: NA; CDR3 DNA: TGTGCCAGCAGCGCAGGGATGAACAATGAAAAACTGTTTTTT; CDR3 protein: CASSAGMNNEKLFF
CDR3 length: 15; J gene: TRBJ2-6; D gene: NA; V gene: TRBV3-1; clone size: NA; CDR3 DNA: TGTGCCAGCAGCCACTTTATCTGGAGGGCCAACGTCCTGACTTTC; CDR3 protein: CASSHFIWRANVLTF
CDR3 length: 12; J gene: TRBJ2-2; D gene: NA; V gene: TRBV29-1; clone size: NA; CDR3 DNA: TGCAGCGCGGCAGGGGCTGCCGGGGAGCTGTTTTTT; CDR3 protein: CSAAGAAGELFF
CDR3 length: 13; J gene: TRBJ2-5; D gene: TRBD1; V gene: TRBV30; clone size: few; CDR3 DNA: TGTGCCTGGAGTCGGGACAGTGAGGAGACCCAGTACTTC; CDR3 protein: CAWSRDSEETQYF
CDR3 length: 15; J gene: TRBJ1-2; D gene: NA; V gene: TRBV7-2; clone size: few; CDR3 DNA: TGTGCCAGCAGCTTAGCCCCGGGACTAGCTGGGGGCTACACCTTC; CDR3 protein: CASSLAPGLAGGYTF
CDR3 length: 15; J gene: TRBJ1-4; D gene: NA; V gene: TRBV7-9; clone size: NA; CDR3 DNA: TGTGCCAGCAGCCCACAGGGAGGGGGGCAGGCAAAACTGTTTTTT; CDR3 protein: CASSPQGGGQAKLFF
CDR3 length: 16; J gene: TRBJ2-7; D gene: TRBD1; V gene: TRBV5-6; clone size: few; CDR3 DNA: TGTGCCAGCAGCGAGGATACAGGGGATGGTACCTACGAGCAGTACTTC; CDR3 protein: CASSEDTGDGTYEQYF
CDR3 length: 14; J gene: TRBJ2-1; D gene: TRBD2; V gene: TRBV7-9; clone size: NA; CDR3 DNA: TGTGCCAGCAGCTCGGGACTAGCCTTGGGTGAGCAGTTCTTC; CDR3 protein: CASSSGLALGEQFF
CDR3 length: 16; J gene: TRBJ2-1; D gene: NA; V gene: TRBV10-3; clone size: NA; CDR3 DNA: TGTGCCATCAGTGAAACTAGCCGGAGCTCCTACAATGAGCAGTTCTTC; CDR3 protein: CAISETSRSSYNEQFF
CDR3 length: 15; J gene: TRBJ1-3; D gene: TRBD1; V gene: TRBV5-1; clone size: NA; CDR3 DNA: TGCGCCAGCAGCTCGGACAGGGGGTCTGGAAACACCATATATTTT; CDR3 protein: CASSSDRGSGNTIYF
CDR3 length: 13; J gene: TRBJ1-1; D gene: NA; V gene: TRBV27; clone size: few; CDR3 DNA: TGTGCCAGCAGTAAGGCCCAGACGACTGAAGCTTTCTTT; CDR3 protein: CASSKAQTTEAFF
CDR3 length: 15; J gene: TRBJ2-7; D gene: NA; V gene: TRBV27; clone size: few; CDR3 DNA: TGTGCCAGCAGTTTATCTGGGGAAAGCTCCTACGAGCAGTACTTC; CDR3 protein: CASSLSGESSYEQYF
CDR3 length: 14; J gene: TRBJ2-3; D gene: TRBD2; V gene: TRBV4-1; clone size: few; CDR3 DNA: TGCGCCAGCAGTGTGTTAGCGGGTTCAGATACGCAGTATTTT; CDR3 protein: CASSVLAGSDTQYF
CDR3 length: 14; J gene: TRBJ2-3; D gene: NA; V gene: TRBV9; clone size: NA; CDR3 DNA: TGTGCCAGCAGCACCAGCGGAGACACAGATACGCAGTATTTT; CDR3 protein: CASSTSGDTDTQYF
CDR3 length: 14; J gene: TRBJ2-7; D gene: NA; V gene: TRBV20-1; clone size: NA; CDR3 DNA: TGCAGTGCTAGGTCGACGGGCCAGGGAAGCGAGCAGTACTTC; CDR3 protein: CSARSTGQGSEQYF
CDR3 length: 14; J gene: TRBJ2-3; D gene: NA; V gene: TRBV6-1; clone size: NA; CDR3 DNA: TGTGCCAGCAGGGGTCGGATACTCACAGATACGCAGTATTTT; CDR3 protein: CASRGRILTDTQYF
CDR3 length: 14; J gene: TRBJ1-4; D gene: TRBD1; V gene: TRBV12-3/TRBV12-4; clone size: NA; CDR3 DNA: TGTGCCAGCAGTTTGGGACAGGGGATTGAAAAACTGTTTTTT; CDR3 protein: CASSLGQGIEKLFF
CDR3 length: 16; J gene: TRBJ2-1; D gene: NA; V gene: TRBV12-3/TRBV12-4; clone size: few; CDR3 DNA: TGTGCCAGCAGTCAAAAAGGGGGAAGCGGAAACAATGAGCAGTTCTTC; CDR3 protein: CASSQKGGSGNNEQFF
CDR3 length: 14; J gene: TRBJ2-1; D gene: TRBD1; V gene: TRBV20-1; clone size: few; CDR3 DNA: TGCAGTGCTAGAGTAGGGGGCCCATACAATGAGCAGTTCTTC; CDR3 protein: CSARVGGPYNEQFF